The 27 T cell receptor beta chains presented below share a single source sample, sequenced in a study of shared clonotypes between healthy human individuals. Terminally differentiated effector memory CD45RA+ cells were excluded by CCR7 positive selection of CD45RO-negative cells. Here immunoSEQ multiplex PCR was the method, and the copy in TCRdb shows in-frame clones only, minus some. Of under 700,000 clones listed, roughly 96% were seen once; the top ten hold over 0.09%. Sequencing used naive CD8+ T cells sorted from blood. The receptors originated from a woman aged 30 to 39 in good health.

CDR3 DNA: TGTGCCAGCAGCGTAAACAGGGACCGGAATAATTCACCCCTCCACTTT. Translation gives CASSVNRDRNNSPLHF. The chain joins TRBV9 to TRBJ1-6, with a weak D call TRBD1 (6 bases). V dropped 1 base and J dropped 5 bases, with 13 bases sitting between them. CDR1 is SGDLS and CDR2 is YYNGEE in the germline V gene. This CDR3 is 16 amino acids long.

CDR3 nucleotide sequence: TGTGCCAGCACCTCCGGGACAAAGGCTTTCTTT. Its protein product is CASTSGTKAFF. This sequence joins TRBV27 and TRBJ1-1; tentatively, D is TRBD1 (6 bases). V was clipped by 7 bases and J by 11 bases, with 14 bases between them. Germline CDR1 reads MNHEY; CDR2 reads SMNVEV (reference sequence). The CDR3 is 11 residues long.

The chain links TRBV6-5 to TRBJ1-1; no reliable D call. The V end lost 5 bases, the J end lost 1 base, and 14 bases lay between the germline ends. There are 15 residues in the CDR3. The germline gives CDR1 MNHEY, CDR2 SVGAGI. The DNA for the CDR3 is TGTGCCAGCAGTCCCGCACAGCTTTCGAACACTGAAGCTTTCTTT. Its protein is CASSPAQLSNTEAFF.

CDR3 bases: TGTGCCAGCAGTTACCTCGACAGGGGGACTGAAGCTTTCTTT. This codes for CASSYLDRGTEAFF. The V and J genes are TRBV6-6 and TRBJ1-1, with 9 bases identical to TRBD1. V gave up 2 bases and J gave up 5 bases; unmatched junction bases: 3. CDR3 size: 14 residues. Per germline, CDR1 MNHNY and CDR2 SVGAGI (reference sequence).

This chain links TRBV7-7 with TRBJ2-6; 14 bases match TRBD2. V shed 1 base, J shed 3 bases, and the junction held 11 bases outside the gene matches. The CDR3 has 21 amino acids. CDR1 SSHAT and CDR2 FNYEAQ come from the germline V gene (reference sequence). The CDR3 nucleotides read TGTGCCAGCAGCTTAGGGGGGACTAGCGGGAGAGGGTCCCTTGGGGCCAACGTCCTGACTTTC. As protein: CASSLGGTSGRGSLGANVLTF. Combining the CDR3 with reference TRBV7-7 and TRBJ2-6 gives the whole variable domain GAGVSQSPRYKVTKRGQDVTLRCDPISSHATLYWYQQALGQGPEFLTYFNYEAQPDKSGLPSDRFSAERPEGSISTLTIQRTEQRDSAMYRCASSLGGTSGRGSLGANVLTFGAGSRLTVL.

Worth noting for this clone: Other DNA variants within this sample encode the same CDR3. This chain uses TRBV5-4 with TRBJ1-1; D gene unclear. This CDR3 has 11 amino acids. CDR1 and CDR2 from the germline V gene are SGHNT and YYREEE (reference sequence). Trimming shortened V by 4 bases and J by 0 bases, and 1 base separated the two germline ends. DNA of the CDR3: TGTGCCAGCAGCCTGAACACTGAAGCTTTCTTT. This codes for CASSLNTEAFF. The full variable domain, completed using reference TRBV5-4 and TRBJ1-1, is ETGVTQSPTHLIKTRGQQVTLRCSSQSGHNTVSWYQQALGQGPQFIFQYYREEENGRGNFPPRFSGLQFPNYSSELNVNALELDDSALYLCASSLNTEAFFGQGTRLTVV.

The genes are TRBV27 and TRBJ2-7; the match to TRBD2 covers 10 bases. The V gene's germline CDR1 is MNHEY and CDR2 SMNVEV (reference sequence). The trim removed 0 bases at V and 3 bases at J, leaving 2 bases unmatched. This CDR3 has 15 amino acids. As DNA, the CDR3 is TGTGCCAGCAGTTTATCAGCGGGAGGGCTCTACGAGCAGTACTTC. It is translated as CASSLSAGGLYEQYF.

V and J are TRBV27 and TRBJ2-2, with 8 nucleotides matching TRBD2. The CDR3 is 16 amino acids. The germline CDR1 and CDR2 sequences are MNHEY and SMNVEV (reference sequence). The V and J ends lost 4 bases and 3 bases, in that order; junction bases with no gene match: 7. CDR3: CASSSREGLYTGELFF. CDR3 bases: TGTGCCAGCAGTTCCCGGGAGGGCCTCTACACCGGGGAGCTGTTTTTT.

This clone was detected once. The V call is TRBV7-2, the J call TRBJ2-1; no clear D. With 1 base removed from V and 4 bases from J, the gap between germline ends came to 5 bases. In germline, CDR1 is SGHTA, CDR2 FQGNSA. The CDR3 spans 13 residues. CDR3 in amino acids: CASSLVSYNEQFF. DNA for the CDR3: TGTGCCAGCAGCTTAGTGTCATACAATGAGCAGTTCTTC.

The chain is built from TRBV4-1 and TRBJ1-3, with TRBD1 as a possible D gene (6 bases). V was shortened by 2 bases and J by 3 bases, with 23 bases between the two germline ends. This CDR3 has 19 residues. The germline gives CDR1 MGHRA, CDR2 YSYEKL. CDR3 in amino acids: CASSQQWSRVGGFGNTIYF. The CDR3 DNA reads TGCGCCAGCAGCCAACAATGGTCGCGTGTCGGGGGCTTTGGAAACACCATATATTTT.

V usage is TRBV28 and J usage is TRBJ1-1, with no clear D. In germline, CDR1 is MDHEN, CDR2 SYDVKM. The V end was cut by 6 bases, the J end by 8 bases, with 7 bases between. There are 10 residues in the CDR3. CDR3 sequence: CASRGREAFF. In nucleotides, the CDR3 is TGTGCCAGCAGGGGGAGAGAAGCTTTCTTT.

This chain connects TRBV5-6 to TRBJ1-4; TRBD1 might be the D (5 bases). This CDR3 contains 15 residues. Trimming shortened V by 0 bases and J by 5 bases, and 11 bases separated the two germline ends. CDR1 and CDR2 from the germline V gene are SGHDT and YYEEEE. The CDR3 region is CASSLGGTLNEKLFF. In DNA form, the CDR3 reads TGTGCCAGCAGCTTGGGAGGGACCTTAAATGAAAAACTGTTTTTT.

CDR3 loop: CASSASGGQETQYF. DNA for the CDR3: TGTGCCAGCAGCGCGTCAGGGGGCCAAGAGACCCAGTACTTC. The chain carries TRBV9 and TRBJ2-5; 7 bases fit TRBD1. Unmatched junction bases numbered 3, after V lost 3 bases and J lost 1 base. Germline V gene data show CDR1 as SGDLS and CDR2 as YYNGEE. The CDR3 extends over 14 amino acids.

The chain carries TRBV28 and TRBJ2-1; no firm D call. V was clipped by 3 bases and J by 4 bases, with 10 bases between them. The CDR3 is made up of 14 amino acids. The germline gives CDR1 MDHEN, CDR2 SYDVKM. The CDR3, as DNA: TGTGCCAGCAGTTTGGTCAGCGTGTACAATGAGCAGTTCTTC. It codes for CASSLVSVYNEQFF.

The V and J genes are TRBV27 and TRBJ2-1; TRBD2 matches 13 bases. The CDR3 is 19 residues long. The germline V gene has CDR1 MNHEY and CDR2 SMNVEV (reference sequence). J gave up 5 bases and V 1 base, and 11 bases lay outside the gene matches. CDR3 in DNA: TGTGCCAGCAGTTTATTTGTCTTCGGTGGGACTAGCGGGAACAATGAGCAGTTCTTC. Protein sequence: CASSLFVFGGTSGNNEQFF.

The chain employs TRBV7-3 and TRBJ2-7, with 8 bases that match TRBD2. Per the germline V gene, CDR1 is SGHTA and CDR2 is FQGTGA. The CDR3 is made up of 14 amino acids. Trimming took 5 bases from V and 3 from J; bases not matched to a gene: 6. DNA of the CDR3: TGTGCCAGCAGCCAAACGGGGGGGAACTACGAGCAGTACTTC. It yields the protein CASSQTGGNYEQYF. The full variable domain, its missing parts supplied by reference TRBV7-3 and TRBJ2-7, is GAGVSQTPSNKVTEKGKYVELRCDPISGHTALYWYRQSLGQGPEFLIYFQGTGAADDSGLPNDRFFAVRPEGSVSTLKIQRTERGDSAVYLCASSQTGGNYEQYFGPGTRLTVT.

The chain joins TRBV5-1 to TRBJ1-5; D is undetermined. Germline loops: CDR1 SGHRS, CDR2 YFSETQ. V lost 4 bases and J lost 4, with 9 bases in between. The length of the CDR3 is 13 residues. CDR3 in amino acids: CASSTTPNQPQHF. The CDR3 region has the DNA TGCGCCAGCAGCACCACACCAAATCAGCCCCAGCATTTT. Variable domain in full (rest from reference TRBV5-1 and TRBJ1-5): KAGVTQTPRYLIKTRGQQVTLSCSPISGHRSVSWYQQTPGQGLQFLFEYFSETQRNKGNFPGRFSGRQFSNSRSEMNVSTLELGDSALYLCASSTTPNQPQHFGDGTRLSIL.

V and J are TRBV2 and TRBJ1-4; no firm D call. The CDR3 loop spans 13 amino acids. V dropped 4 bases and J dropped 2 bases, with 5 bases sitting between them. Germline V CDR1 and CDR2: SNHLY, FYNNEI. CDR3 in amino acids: CASSAFTNEKLFF. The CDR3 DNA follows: TGTGCCAGCAGTGCCTTTACTAATGAAAAACTGTTTTTT.

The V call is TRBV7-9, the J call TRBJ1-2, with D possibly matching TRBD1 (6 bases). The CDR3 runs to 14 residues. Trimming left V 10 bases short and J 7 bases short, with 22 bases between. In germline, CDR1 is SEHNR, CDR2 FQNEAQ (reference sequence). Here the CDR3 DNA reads TGTGCCACCAAGGGGGGACTGAGGATTGGTGGCTACACCTTC. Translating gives CATKGGLRIGGYTF.

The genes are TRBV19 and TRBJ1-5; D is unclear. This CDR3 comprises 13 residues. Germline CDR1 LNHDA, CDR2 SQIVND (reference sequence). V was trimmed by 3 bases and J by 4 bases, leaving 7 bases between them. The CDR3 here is CASSIYGNQPQHF. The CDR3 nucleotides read TGTGCCAGTAGTATCTACGGAAATCAGCCCCAGCATTTT.

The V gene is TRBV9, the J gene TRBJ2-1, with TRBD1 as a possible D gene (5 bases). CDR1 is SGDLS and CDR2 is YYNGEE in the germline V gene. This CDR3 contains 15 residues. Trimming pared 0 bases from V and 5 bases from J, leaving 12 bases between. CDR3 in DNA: TGTGCCAGCAGCGTAGAGGGGAACCGGGACAATGAGCAGTTCTTC. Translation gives CASSVEGNRDNEQFF.

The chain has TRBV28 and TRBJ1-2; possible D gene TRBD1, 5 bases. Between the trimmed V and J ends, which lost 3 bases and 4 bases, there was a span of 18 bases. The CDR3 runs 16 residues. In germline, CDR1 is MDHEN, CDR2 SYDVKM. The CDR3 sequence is CASSLGQGTLFYGYTF. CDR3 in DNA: TGTGCCAGCAGTTTGGGCCAGGGTACCCTCTTCTATGGCTACACCTTC.

CDR3 loop: CASSLVGGSGGNTIYF. CDR3 nucleotide sequence: TGTGCCAGCAGCTTAGTCGGGGGATCGGGGGGAAACACCATATATTTT. The genes are TRBV7-8 and TRBJ1-3, with D tentatively TRBD1 (5 bases). The CDR3 extends over 16 amino acids. The V gene lost 1 base and the J gene lost 4 bases, with 14 bases spanning the gap. Germline loops: CDR1 SGHVS, CDR2 FQNEAQ.

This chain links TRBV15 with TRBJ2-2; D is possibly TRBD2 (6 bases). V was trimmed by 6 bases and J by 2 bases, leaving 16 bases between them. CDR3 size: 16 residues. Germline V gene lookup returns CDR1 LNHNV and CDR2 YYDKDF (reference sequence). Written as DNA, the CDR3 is TGTGCCACCAGTCCATTGGGGACTGAAAACACCGGGGAGCTGTTTTTT. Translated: CATSPLGTENTGELFF.

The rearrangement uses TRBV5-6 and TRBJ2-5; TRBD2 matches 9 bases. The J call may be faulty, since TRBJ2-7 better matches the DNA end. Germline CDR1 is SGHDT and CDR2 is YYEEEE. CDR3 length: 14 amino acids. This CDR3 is CASSQGTSFYEQYF. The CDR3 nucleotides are TGTGCCAGCAGCCAGGGGACTAGCTTCTACGAGCAGTACTTC.

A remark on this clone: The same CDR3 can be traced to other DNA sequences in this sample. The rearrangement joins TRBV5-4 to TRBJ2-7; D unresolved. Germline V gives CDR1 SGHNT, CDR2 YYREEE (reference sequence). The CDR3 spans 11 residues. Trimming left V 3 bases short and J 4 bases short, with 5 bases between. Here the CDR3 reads CASSSSYEQYF. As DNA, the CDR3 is TGTGCCAGCAGCTCGAGTTACGAGCAGTACTTC.

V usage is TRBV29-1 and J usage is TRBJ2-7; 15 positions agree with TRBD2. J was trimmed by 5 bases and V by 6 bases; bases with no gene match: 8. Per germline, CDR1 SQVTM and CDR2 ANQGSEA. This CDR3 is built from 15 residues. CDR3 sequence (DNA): TGCAGCGTCCAGAGGACTAGCGGGAGGGCGGACGAGCAGTACTTC. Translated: CSVQRTSGRADEQYF.